This T cell receptor beta chain was sequenced in a study of neurological immune-mediated disorders. TCRdb independently ran MiXCR on the 5' RACE reads; one entry per CDR3 protein. The data contain tens of thousands of distinct CDR3 sequences, roughly 13% of them singletons. The receptor comes from a woman in her fifties or sixties with HTLV-1-associated myelopathy (HAM/TSP). Sample: PBMCs.

As DNA, the CDR3 is TGTGCCATCAGCACGGACGGAGACACAACTACGCAGTATTTT. Translation gives CAISTDGDTTTQYF. The J gene is TRBJ2-3, the V gene TRBV10-3; unclear D gene. Trimming shortened V by 6 bases and J by 8 bases, and 18 bases separated the two germline ends. Germline V gene sequence: CDR1 ENHRY, CDR2 SYGVKD. This CDR3 has 14 residues.